This T cell receptor (beta chain) was identified during a study of T cells after posttransplantation cyclophosphamide. TCRdb keeps only in-frame clones here, not all; method: immunoSEQ multiplex PCR. The repertoire holds about 53,000 clones, with 86% as singletons. This CDR3 contains 13 residues. The V gene's germline CDR1 is SQVTM and CDR2 ANQGSEA. Trimming shortened V by 6 bases and J by 1 base, and 12 bases separated the two germline ends. The J gene is TRBJ1-1, the V gene TRBV29-1; possibly TRBD1 for D (6 bases). Sequenced sample: PBMCs. The clonotype was recovered from a man aged 25 to 40 with a blood cancer, CMV-positive, and with a related stem cell donor. The CDR3 spells CSVKRGGNTEAFF. The DNA of the CDR3 is TGCAGCGTGAAGAGGGGGGGGAACACTGAAGCTTTCTTT.